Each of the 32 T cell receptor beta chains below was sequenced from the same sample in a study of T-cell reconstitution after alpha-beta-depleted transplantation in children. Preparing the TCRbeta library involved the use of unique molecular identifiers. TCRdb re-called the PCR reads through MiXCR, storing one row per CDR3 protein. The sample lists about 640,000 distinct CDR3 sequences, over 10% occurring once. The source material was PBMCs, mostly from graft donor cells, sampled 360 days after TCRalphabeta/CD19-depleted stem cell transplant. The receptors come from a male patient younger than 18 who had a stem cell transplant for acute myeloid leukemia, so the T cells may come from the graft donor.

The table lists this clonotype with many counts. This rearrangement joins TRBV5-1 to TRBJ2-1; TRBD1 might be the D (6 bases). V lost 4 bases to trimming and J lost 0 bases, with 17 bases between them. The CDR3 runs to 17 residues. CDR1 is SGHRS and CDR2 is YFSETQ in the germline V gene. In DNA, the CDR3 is TGCGCCAGCAGCGGGAGACAGGCGAGGAGCTCCTACAATGAGCAGTTCTTC. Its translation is CASSGRQARSSYNEQFF.

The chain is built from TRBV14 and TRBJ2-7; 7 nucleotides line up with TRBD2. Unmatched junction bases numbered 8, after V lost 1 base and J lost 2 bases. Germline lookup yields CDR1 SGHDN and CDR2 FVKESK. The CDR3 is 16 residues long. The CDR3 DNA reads TGTGCCAGCAGCCAAGTCGGGCGGGAGCCTACCTACGAGCAGTACTTC. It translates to CASSQVGREPTYEQYF.

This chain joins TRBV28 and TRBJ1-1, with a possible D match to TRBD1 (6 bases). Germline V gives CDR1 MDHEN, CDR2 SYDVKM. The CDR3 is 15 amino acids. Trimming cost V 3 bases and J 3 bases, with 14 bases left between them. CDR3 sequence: CASSLRERGDTEAFF. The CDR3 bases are TGTGCCAGCAGTTTGCGGGAGAGGGGGGACACTGAAGCTTTCTTT.

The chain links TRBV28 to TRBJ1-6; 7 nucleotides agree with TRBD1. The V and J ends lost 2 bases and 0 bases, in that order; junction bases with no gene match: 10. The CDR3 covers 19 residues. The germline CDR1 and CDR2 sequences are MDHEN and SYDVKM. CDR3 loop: CASSLPRTGRSSYNSPLHF. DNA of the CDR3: TGTGCCAGCAGTTTACCGCGGACAGGAAGGAGCTCCTATAATTCACCCCTCCACTTT.

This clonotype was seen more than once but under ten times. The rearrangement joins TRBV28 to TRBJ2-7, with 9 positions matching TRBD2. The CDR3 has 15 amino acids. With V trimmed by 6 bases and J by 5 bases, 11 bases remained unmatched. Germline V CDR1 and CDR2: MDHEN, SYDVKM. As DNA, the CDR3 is TGTGCCAGCAGCCCGGCCGGGACTAGCAGGCACGAGCAGTACTTC. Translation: CASSPAGTSRHEQYF. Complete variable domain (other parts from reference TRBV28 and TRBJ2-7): DVKVTQSSRYLVKRTGEKVFLECVQDMDHENMFWYRQDPGLGLRLIYFSYDVKMKEKGDIPEGYSVSREKKERFSLILESASTNQTSMYLCASSPAGTSRHEQYFGPGTRLTVT.

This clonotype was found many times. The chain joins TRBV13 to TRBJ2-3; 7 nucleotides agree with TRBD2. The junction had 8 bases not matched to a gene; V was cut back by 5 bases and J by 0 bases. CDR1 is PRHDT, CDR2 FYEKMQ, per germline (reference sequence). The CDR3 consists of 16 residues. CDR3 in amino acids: CASSPYPSGSTDTQYF. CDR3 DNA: TGTGCCAGCAGCCCGTATCCTAGCGGCAGCACAGATACGCAGTATTTT. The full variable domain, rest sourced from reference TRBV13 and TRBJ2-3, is AAGVIQSPRHLIKEKRETATLKCYPIPRHDTVYWYQQGPGQDPQFLISFYEKMQSDKGSIPDRFSAQQFSDYHSELNMSSLELGDSALYFCASSPYPSGSTDTQYFGPGTRLTVL.

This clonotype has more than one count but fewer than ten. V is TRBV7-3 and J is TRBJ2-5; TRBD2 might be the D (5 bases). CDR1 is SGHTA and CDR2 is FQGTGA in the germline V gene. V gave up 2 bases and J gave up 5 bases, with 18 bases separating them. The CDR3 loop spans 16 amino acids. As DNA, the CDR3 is TGTGCCAGCAGCTTAGCTGTGCCGGGCTCGGGGGAGACCCAGTACTTC. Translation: CASSLAVPGSGETQYF.

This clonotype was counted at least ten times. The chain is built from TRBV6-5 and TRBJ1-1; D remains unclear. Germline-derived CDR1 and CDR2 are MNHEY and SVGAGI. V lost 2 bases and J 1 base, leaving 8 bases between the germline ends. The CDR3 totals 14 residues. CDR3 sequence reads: CASSYGRGNTEAFF. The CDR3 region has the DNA TGTGCCAGCAGTTACGGACGAGGGAACACTGAAGCTTTCTTT.

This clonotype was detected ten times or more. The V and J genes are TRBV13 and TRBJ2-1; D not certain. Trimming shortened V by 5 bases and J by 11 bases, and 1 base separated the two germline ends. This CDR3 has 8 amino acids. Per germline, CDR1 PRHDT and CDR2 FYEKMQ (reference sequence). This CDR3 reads CASSKQFF. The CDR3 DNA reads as TGTGCCAGCAGCAAGCAGTTCTTC. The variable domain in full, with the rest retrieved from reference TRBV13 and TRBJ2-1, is AAGVIQSPRHLIKEKRETATLKCYPIPRHDTVYWYQQGPGQDPQFLISFYEKMQSDKGSIPDRFSAQQFSDYHSELNMSSLELGDSALYFCASSKQFFGPGTRLTVL.

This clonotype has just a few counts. CDR3 DNA: TGCAGCGTTGGTGGGACAGGGACTAGCGTCAACAATGAGCAGTTCTTC. It specifies CSVGGTGTSVNNEQFF. This chain connects TRBV29-1 to TRBJ2-1, with D possibly being TRBD2 (10 bases). In germline, CDR1 is SQVTM, CDR2 ANQGSEA. Trimming took off 4 bases at V and 5 bases at J, with 21 bases between the two ends. The CDR3 covers 16 residues.

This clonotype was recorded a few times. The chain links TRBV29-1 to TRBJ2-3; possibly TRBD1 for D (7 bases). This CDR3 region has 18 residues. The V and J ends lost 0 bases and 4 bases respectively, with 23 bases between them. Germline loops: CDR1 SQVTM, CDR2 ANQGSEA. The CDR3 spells CSVEDPAGGGGRSDTQYF. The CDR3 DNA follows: TGCAGCGTTGAAGATCCAGCAGGGGGTGGGGGGAGGTCAGATACGCAGTATTTT.

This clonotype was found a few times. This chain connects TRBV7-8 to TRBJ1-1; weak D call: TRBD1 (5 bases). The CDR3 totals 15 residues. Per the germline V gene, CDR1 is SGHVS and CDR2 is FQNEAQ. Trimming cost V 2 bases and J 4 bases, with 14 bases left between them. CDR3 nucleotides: TGTGCCAGCAGCTTATTCGGCCAGGGTGGCACTGAAGCTTTCTTT. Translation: CASSLFGQGGTEAFF.

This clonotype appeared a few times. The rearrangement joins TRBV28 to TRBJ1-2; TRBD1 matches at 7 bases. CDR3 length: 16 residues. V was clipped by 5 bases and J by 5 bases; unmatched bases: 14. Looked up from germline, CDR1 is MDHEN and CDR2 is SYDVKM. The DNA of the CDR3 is TGTGCCAGCAGTCTCCTAAACCGGGACAGATCTTATGGCTACACCTTC. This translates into CASSLLNRDRSYGYTF.

The CDR3 nucleotides read TGTGCCAGCAGGACTAGCGGGAGGTGGGGGTACAATGAGCAGTTCTTC. This translates into CASRTSGRWGYNEQFF. The chain uses TRBV12-3 or TRBV12-4 and TRBJ2-1; 13 bases align to TRBD2. There are 16 residues in the CDR3. The V and J ends lost 6 bases and 4 bases, in that order; junction bases with no gene match: 6.

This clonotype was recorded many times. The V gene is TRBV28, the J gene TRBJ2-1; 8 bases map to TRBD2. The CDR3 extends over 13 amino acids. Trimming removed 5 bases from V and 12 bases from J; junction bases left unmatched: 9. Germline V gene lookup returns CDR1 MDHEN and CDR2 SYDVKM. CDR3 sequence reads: CASSRGGIPLQFF. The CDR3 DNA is TGTGCCAGCAGTCGGGGGGGCATCCCCCTGCAGTTCTTC.

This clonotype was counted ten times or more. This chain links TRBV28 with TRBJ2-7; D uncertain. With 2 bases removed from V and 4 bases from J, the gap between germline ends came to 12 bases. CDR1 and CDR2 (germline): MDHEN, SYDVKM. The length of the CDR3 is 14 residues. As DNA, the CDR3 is TGTGCCAGCAGTTTAAGTCCTAGAAATTACGAGCAGTACTTC. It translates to CASSLSPRNYEQYF.

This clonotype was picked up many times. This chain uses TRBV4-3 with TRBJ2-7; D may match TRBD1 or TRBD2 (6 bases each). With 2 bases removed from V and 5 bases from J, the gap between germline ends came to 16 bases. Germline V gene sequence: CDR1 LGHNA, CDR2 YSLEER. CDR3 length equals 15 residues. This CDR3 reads CASSQLSGAHHEQYF. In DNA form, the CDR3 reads TGCGCCAGCAGCCAATTATCGGGGGCGCACCACGAGCAGTACTTC.

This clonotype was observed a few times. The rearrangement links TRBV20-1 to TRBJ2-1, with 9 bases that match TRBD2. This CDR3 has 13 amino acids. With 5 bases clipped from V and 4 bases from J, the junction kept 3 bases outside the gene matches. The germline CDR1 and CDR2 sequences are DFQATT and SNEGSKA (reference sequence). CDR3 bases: TGCAGTGCTGAAAGCGGGAGGTACAATGAGCAGTTCTTC. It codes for CSAESGRYNEQFF.

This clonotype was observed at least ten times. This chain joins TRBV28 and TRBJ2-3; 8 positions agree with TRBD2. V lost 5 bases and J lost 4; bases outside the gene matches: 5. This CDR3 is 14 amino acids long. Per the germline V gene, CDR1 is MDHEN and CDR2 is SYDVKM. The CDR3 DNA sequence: TGTGCCAGCAGTCTACGGGAGGGAGCAGATACGCAGTATTTT. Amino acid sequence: CASSLREGADTQYF.

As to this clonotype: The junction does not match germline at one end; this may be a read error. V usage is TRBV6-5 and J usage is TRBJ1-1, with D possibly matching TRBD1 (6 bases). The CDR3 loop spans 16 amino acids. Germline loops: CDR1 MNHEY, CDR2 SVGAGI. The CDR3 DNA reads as TGTGACAGCAGTTCTCCTCTAGGACAGCCGAACACTGAAGCTTTCTTT. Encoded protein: CDSSSPLGQPNTEAFF.

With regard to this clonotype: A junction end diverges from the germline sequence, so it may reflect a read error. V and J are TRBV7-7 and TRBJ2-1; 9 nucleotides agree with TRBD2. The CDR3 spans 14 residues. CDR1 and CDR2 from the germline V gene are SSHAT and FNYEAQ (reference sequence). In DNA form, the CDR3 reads TGTGCTAGCAGCCCTAGCGGGATCTCCAATGAGCAGTTCTTC. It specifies CASSPSGISNEQFF.

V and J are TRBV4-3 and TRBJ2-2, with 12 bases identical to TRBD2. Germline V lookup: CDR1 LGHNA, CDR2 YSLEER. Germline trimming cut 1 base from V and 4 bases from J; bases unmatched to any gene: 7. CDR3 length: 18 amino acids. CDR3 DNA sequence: TGCGCCAGCAGCCAAGGTCTAGCGGGAGGGACTCGCACCGGGGAGCTGTTTTTT. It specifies CASSQGLAGGTRTGELFF.

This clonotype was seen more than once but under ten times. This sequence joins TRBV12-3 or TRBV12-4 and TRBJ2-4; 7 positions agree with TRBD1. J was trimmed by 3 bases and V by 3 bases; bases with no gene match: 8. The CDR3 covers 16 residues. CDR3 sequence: CASSLSGQFVKNIQYF. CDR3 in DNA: TGTGCCAGCAGTTTGTCGGGACAGTTCGTCAAAAACATTCAGTACTTC.

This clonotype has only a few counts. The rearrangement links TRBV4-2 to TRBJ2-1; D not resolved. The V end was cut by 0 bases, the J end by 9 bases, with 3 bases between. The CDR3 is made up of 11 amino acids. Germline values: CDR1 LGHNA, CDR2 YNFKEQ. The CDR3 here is CASSQEGEQFF. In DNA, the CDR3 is TGTGCCAGCAGCCAAGAGGGTGAGCAGTTCTTC.

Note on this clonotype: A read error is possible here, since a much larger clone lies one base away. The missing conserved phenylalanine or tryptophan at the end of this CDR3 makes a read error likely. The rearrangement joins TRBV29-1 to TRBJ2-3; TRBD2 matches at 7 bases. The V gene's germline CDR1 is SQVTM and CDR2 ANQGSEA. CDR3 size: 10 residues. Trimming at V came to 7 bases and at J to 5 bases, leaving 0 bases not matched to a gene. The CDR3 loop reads CSGGGDTQYY. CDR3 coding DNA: TGCAGCGGGGGGGGAGATACGCAGTATTAT.

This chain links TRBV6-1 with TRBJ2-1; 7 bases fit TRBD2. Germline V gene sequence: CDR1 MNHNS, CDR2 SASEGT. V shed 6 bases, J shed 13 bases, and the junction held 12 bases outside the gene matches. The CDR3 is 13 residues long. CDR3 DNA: TGTGCCAGCAGCTCTAGCGGCCATGGATTACAGTTCTTC. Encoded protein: CASSSSGHGLQFF.

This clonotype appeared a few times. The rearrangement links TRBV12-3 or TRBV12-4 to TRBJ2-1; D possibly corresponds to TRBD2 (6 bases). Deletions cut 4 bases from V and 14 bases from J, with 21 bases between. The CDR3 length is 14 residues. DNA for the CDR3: TGTGCCAGCAGTTATACCCCGGGACTCCGAGCGGAGTTCTTC. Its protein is CASSYTPGLRAEFF.

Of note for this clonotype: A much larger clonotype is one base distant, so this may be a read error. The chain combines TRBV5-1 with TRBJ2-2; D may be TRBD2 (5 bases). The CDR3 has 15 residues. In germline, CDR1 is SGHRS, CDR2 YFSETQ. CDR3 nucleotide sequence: TGCGCCAGCAGCTTGGGAGCTAGCTCCACCTGGGAGCTGTTTTTT. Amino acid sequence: CASSLGASSTWELFF.

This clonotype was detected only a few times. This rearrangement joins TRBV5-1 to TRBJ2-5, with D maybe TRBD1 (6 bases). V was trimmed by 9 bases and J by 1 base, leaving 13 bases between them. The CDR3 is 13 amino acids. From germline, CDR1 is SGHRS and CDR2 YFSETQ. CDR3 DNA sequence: TGCGCCACCTTCGGACAGCCCCAAGAGACCCAGTACTTC. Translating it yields CATFGQPQETQYF.

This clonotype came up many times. CDR3 DNA: TGCAGTGCTAGGGCGACAGGGGGCGGCACAGATACGCAGTATTTT. Amino acid sequence: CSARATGGGTDTQYF. This sequence joins TRBV20-1 and TRBJ2-3, with 10 positions matching TRBD1. The germline gives CDR1 DFQATT, CDR2 SNEGSKA (reference sequence). The V and J ends lost 3 bases and 1 base, in that order; junction bases with no gene match: 4. This CDR3 has 15 amino acids.

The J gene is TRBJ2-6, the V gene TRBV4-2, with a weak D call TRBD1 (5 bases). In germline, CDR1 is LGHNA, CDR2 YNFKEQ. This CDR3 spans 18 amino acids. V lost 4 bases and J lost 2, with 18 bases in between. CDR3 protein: CASSRQGSQLAGANVLTF. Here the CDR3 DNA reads TGTGCCAGCAGCCGGCAGGGATCTCAATTGGCTGGGGCCAACGTCCTGACTTTC.

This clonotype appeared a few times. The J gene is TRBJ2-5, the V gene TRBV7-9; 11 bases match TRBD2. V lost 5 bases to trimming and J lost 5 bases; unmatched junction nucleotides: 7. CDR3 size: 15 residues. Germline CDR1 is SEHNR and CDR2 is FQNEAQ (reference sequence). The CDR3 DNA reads TGTGCCAGCAGCCCACGACTAGCGGGAAAGGAGACCCAGTACTTC. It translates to CASSPRLAGKETQYF.